Below, 18 T cell receptor beta chains from the same sample are listed, as sequenced in a study of a mutant IDH1 vaccine in newly diagnosed glioma. No antigen has been identified for these receptors. The protocol was immunoSEQ multiplex PCR, while the TCRdb copy is restricted to in-frame clones and leaves out a portion. The profile shows some 33,000 clones, 50% to 60% of them singletons. This sample's time point: week 5, during vaccination. Mutant IDH1 20-mer peptide, at 300 ug, made up each vaccine dose, with topical imiquimod. Sequences were derived from PBMCs, sampled from a glioma patient whose treatment included an IDH1 peptide vaccine. These receptors all come from a woman under 30 with glioma.

The chain uses TRBV19 and TRBJ1-2, with D uncertain. V dropped 7 bases and J dropped 3 bases, with 15 bases sitting between them. This CDR3 is 14 amino acids long. Germline V lookup: CDR1 LNHDA, CDR2 SQIVND (reference sequence). This CDR3 reads CASTPPYSYYGYTF. DNA for the CDR3: TGTGCCAGTACCCCCCCATATAGTTACTATGGCTACACCTTC. Variable domain in full (rest from reference TRBV19 and TRBJ1-2): DGGITQSPKYLFRKEGQNVTLSCEQNLNHDAMYWYRQDPGQGLRLIYYSQIVNDFQKGDIAEGYSVSREKKESFPLTVTSAQKNPTAFYLCASTPPYSYYGYTFGSGTRLTVV.

The chain couples TRBV29-1 to TRBJ2-2; D is uncertain. CDR1 and CDR2 (germline): SQVTM, ANQGSEA. The CDR3 spans 14 residues. V was cut by 8 bases and J by 0 bases, with 13 bases left in between. This CDR3 is CSTRTGANTGELFF. The CDR3 DNA sequence: TGCAGCACAAGGACGGGTGCGAACACCGGGGAGCTGTTTTTT.

The chain is built from TRBV4-2 and TRBJ2-5; the D is unclear. The V and J ends lost 1 base and 3 bases respectively, with 12 bases between them. Germline assignment: CDR1 LGHNA and CDR2 YNFKEQ. The CDR3 has 15 amino acids. The CDR3 spells CASSQGAKAEETQYF. CDR3 DNA sequence: TGTGCCAGCAGCCAAGGAGCCAAGGCAGAAGAGACCCAGTACTTC.

The chain recombines TRBV7-2 with TRBJ2-1; tentative D call: TRBD1 (5 bases). Trimming removed 2 bases from V and 5 bases from J, with 22 bases in between. The CDR3 runs to 18 residues. Germline V CDR1 and CDR2: SGHTA, FQGNSA. The CDR3 region is CASSLSASWGLFNNEQFF. The CDR3 nucleotides read TGTGCCAGCAGCTTATCGGCCAGCTGGGGCCTATTCAACAATGAGCAGTTCTTC.

The V and J genes are TRBV25-1 and TRBJ2-2; D might be TRBD1 or TRBD2, each matching 6 bases. Germline V gene sequence: CDR1 MGHDK, CDR2 SYGVNS. The CDR3 is made up of 15 amino acids. V was trimmed by 0 bases and J by 6 bases, leaving 11 bases between them. CDR3 coding DNA: TGTGCCAGCAGTGAATATAGGGGGGAGGCCGGGGAGCTGTTTTTT. Translating gives CASSEYRGEAGELFF.

This clone was counted once. J is TRBJ2-3 and V is TRBV2, with D tentatively TRBD2 (6 bases). The CDR3 spans 14 residues. Germline lookup yields CDR1 SNHLY and CDR2 FYNNEI. V lost 7 bases and J lost 2, with 13 bases in between. Here the CDR3 DNA reads TGTGCCAGCAAATGGAGGGGTTACACAGATACGCAGTATTTT. It is translated as CASKWRGYTDTQYF.

This CDR3 is CASSVATGSTEAFF. The CDR3 DNA sequence: TGTGCCAGCAGCGTAGCTACCGGGTCCACTGAAGCTTTCTTT. The chain joins TRBV9 to TRBJ1-1; D remains unclear. CDR1 SGDLS and CDR2 YYNGEE come from the germline V gene. V lost 0 bases, J lost 4 bases, and 10 bases lay in between. This CDR3 is 14 amino acids long.

The chain couples TRBV5-8 to TRBJ1-1; D uncertain. Deletions cut 3 bases from V and 3 bases from J, with 15 bases between. The CDR3 runs 15 residues. CDR1 is SGHTS and CDR2 is YDEGEE in the germline V gene. In DNA form, the CDR3 reads TGTGCCAGCAGCTCGGTGTGGACCCCCGACACTGAAGCTTTCTTT. Translating it yields CASSSVWTPDTEAFF. The full variable domain, its missing parts supplied by reference TRBV5-8 and TRBJ1-1, is EAGVTQSPTHLIKTRGQQATLRCSPISGHTSVYWYQQALGLGLQFLLWYDEGEERNRGNFPPRFSGRQFPNYSSELNVNALELEDSALYLCASSSVWTPDTEAFFGQGTRLTVV.

The chain recombines TRBV7-2 with TRBJ2-7, with TRBD1 identical over 12 bases. V shed 4 bases and J 7 bases; nucleotides not matched to a gene: 5. There are 14 residues in the CDR3. Germline CDR1 reads SGHTA; CDR2 reads FQGNSA. CDR3 sequence reads: CASSSGQGAWEQYF. Here the CDR3 DNA reads TGTGCCAGCAGCTCGGGACAGGGGGCGTGGGAGCAGTACTTC.

This chain joins TRBV7-8 and TRBJ1-2; perhaps TRBD1 as D (6 bases). The CDR3 length is 16 residues. Trimming removed 1 base from V and 4 bases from J, with 16 bases in between. CDR1 and CDR2 from the germline V gene are SGHVS and FQNEAQ. The CDR3 nucleotides read TGTGCCAGCAGCTTAGGTCCAGGGGACCCCTTCTATGGCTACACCTTC. It is translated as CASSLGPGDPFYGYTF.

The chain joins TRBV11-3 to TRBJ1-2; 7 nucleotides line up with TRBD1. CDR1 is SGHNT and CDR2 is YENEEA in the germline V gene. The V segment lost 5 bases and the J segment 5 bases; nucleotides outside the gene matches: 11. This CDR3 has 15 amino acids. The CDR3 bases are TGTGCCAGCAGCCCCCCATACCCGGGACAGTATGGCTACACCTTC. This translates into CASSPPYPGQYGYTF.

This clone was observed a few times. The chain carries TRBV18 and TRBJ2-7; the D is unclear. This CDR3 has 13 amino acids. With 3 bases removed from V and 3 bases from J, the gap between germline ends came to 9 bases. The germline gives CDR1 KGHSH, CDR2 LQKENI. CDR3 amino acids: CASSPAANYEQYF. CDR3 DNA: TGTGCCAGCTCACCCGCAGCCAACTACGAGCAGTACTTC.

CDR3 sequence reads: CASSYESYEQYF. Here the CDR3 DNA reads TGTGCCAGCAGCTACGAGTCCTACGAGCAGTACTTC. This chain uses TRBV7-2 with TRBJ2-7; the D is unclear. The germline gives CDR1 SGHTA, CDR2 FQGNSA. The CDR3 consists of 12 residues. The germline V and J ends were trimmed by 4 bases and 1 base, with 5 bases remaining between them.

This clone has more than one count but fewer than ten. V and J are TRBV27 and TRBJ2-6; TRBD1 might be the D (6 bases). The germline V gene has CDR1 MNHEY and CDR2 SMNVEV (reference sequence). V lost 3 bases and J 4 bases, leaving 13 bases between the germline ends. The CDR3 spans 16 residues. CDR3 DNA: TGTGCCAGCAGTTTCATAACAGGGACCGGGGCCAACGTCCTGACTTTC. Translation gives CASSFITGTGANVLTF.

The chain uses TRBV18 and TRBJ1-5; a possible D gene is TRBD1 (6 bases). Per the germline V gene, CDR1 is KGHSH and CDR2 is LQKENI. Trimming removed 3 bases at V and 0 bases at J, with 9 bases between. The CDR3 consists of 15 residues. The CDR3 DNA follows: TGTGCCAGCTCACCGGACAGTTATAGCAATCAGCCCCAGCATTTT. It is translated as CASSPDSYSNQPQHF.

This sequence joins TRBV6-5 and TRBJ2-3; D might be TRBD1 (5 bases). V was trimmed by 0 bases and J by 4 bases, leaving 8 bases between them. Looked up from germline, CDR1 is MNHEY and CDR2 is SVGAGI. The CDR3 extends over 14 amino acids. CDR3 sequence reads: CASSYSIQADTQYF. The CDR3 DNA sequence: TGTGCCAGCAGTTACTCGATACAGGCAGATACGCAGTATTTT.

This clone showed up just a few times. This chain joins TRBV9 and TRBJ2-1; 7 nucleotides align to TRBD2. V lost 2 bases, J lost 4 bases, and 9 bases stayed unmatched. CDR1 is SGDLS, CDR2 YYNGEE, per germline. This CDR3 is built from 16 residues. Here the CDR3 reads CASSVNRDYLYNEQFF. The CDR3 DNA reads TGTGCCAGCAGCGTTAACCGGGACTACCTGTACAATGAGCAGTTCTTC.

This chain links TRBV7-9 with TRBJ2-7; maybe TRBD1 (5 bases). The CDR3 extends over 16 amino acids. Deletions cut 6 bases from V and 0 bases from J, with 18 bases between. Per the germline V gene, CDR1 is SEHNR and CDR2 is FQNEAQ (reference sequence). DNA for the CDR3: TGTGCCAGCAGTCACTGGGGCAGCGTAAGCTCCTACGAGCAGTACTTC. It encodes CASSHWGSVSSYEQYF. The variable domain in full, completed from reference TRBV7-9 and TRBJ2-7, reads DTGVSQNPRHKITKRGQNVTFRCDPISEHNRLYWYRQTLGQGPEFLTYFQNEAQLEKSRLLSDRFSAERPKGSFSTLEIQRTEQGDSAMYLCASSHWGSVSSYEQYFGPGTRLTVT.